Each of the 16 T cell receptor beta chains below was sequenced from the same sample in a study of glioma-infiltrating T cells after dendritic cell vaccination. Time point of the sample: after dendritic cell vaccination, including at tumor progression/relapse. Sequenced by immunoSEQ multiplex PCR; TCRdb stores in-frame clones only, minus some. The top ten clones hold 2.5% to 3.5% of a sample with 100,000 to 120,000 clones, 90% of them seen once. The specimen was blood, collected after dendritic cell vaccination. These receptors all stem from a human donor with glioblastoma.

The chain joins TRBV18 to TRBJ1-1; D is undetermined. V was shortened by 1 base and J by 4 bases, with 10 bases between the two germline ends. There are 14 residues in the CDR3. From germline, CDR1 is KGHSH and CDR2 LQKENI. This CDR3 reads CASSPQQGATEAFF. The DNA for the CDR3 is TGTGCCAGCTCACCACAACAAGGAGCCACTGAAGCTTTCTTT.

The chain couples TRBV18 to TRBJ2-4; the D gene is possibly TRBD2 (5 bases). This CDR3 has 14 residues. V gave up 3 bases and J gave up 1 base, with 7 bases separating them. Germline lookup yields CDR1 KGHSH and CDR2 LQKENI. The CDR3 DNA reads as TGTGCCAGCTCACCCGGCGGGGCCAAAAACATTCAGTACTTC. It specifies CASSPGGAKNIQYF.

V is TRBV5-1 and J is TRBJ1-5; D possibly corresponds to TRBD1 (6 bases). Germline lookup yields CDR1 SGHRS and CDR2 YFSETQ. Trimming removed 5 bases from V and 4 bases from J, with 13 bases in between. The CDR3 covers 14 residues. The CDR3 region is CASSPDSQNQPQHF. The CDR3 bases are TGCGCCAGCAGTCCGGACAGCCAGAATCAGCCCCAGCATTTT.

This rearrangement joins TRBV27 to TRBJ2-7; D not resolved. Germline V gene sequence: CDR1 MNHEY, CDR2 SMNVEV (reference sequence). Trimming took off 8 bases at V and 7 bases at J, with 12 bases between the two ends. The CDR3 is made up of 11 amino acids. The CDR3, as DNA: TGTGCCAGCGGGCCGACCTGGGAGCAGTACTTC. It is translated as CASGPTWEQYF.

This clone was seen once. Other DNA sequences within the sample encode an identical CDR3. The chain links TRBV30 to TRBJ2-1; the D gene is possibly TRBD2 (6 bases). The V end was cut by 2 bases, the J end by 0 bases, with 8 bases between. The CDR3 extends over 14 amino acids. The germline CDR1 and CDR2 sequences are GTSNPN and SVGIG (reference sequence). CDR3 sequence: CAWSRGSSYNEQFF. For the CDR3, the DNA is TGTGCCTGGAGTCGGGGGAGCTCCTACAATGAGCAGTTCTTC. The whole variable domain, remainder taken from reference TRBV30 and TRBJ2-1, is SQTIHQWPATLVQPVGSPLSLECTVEGTSNPNLYWYRQAAGRGLQLLFYSVGIGQISSEVPQNLSASRPQDRQFILSSKKLLLSDSGFYLCAWSRGSSYNEQFFGPGTRLTVL.

This chain joins TRBV6-5 and TRBJ1-5; D is perhaps TRBD1 (6 bases). CDR1 is MNHEY and CDR2 is SVGAGI in the germline V gene. The length of the CDR3 is 16 residues. Trimming took 0 bases from V and 4 from J, leaving 13 bases between them. The CDR3 DNA sequence: TGTGCCAGCAGTTACTCGTCCCGGGGGGCTAATCAGCCCCAGCATTTT. It codes for CASSYSSRGANQPQHF.

The V and J genes are TRBV7-2 and TRBJ1-1; D gene uncertain. Germline V gene lookup returns CDR1 SGHTA and CDR2 FQGNSA. The length of the CDR3 is 14 residues. Deletions cut 1 base from V and 5 bases from J, with 11 bases between. The CDR3 loop reads CASSLVRSGTEAFF. CDR3 coding DNA: TGTGCCAGCAGCTTAGTAAGGTCGGGGACTGAAGCTTTCTTT. The full variable domain, with the rest looked up from reference TRBV7-2 and TRBJ1-1, is GAGVSQSPSNKVTEKGKDVELRCDPISGHTALYWYRQSLGQGLEFLIYFQGNSAPDKSGLPSDRFSAERTGGSVSTLTIQRTQQEDSAVYLCASSLVRSGTEAFFGQGTRLTVV.

The genes are TRBV13 and TRBJ2-5; D remains ambiguous. The CDR3 spans 12 residues. The germline V and J ends were trimmed by 4 bases and 0 bases, with 3 bases remaining between them. CDR1 and CDR2 (germline): PRHDT, FYEKMQ (reference sequence). CDR3 bases: TGTGCCAGCAGCTCGTACCAAGAGACCCAGTACTTC. This gives the protein CASSSYQETQYF.

This sequence joins TRBV6-6 and TRBJ2-5; 10 nucleotides line up with TRBD2. Germline CDR1 and CDR2: MNHNY and SVGAGI (reference sequence). The CDR3 spans 15 residues. The V and J ends lost 2 bases and 5 bases, in that order; junction bases with no gene match: 5. The CDR3 nucleotides read TGTGCCAGCAGTTACCCACTTAGCGGGAGGGAGACCCAGTACTTC. It encodes CASSYPLSGRETQYF.

V and J are TRBV18 and TRBJ2-1; perhaps TRBD2 as D (5 bases). Germline CDR1 and CDR2: KGHSH and LQKENI. The CDR3 runs 12 residues. The germline V and J ends were trimmed by 3 bases and 7 bases, with 7 bases remaining between them. The CDR3 bases are TGTGCCAGCTCACCGGGAGCGAATGAGCAGTTCTTC. This codes for CASSPGANEQFF.

The table lists this clone with a few counts. This sequence joins TRBV5-4 and TRBJ2-1, with D unresolved. The germline gives CDR1 SGHNT, CDR2 YYREEE (reference sequence). V lost 1 base and J lost 5, with 16 bases in between. This CDR3 is 16 amino acids long. The CDR3 sequence is CASSLLGLQSNNEQFF. The CDR3 region has the DNA TGTGCCAGCAGCTTGTTAGGTCTACAGAGTAACAATGAGCAGTTCTTC. Drawing the rest from reference TRBV5-4 and TRBJ2-1, the complete variable domain is ETGVTQSPTHLIKTRGQQVTLRCSSQSGHNTVSWYQQALGQGPQFIFQYYREEENGRGNFPPRFSGLQFPNYSSELNVNALELDDSALYLCASSLLGLQSNNEQFFGPGTRLTVL.

The chain is built from TRBV5-1 and TRBJ2-6; D unresolved. V lost 3 bases to trimming and J lost 2 bases, with 12 bases between them. Germline loops: CDR1 SGHRS, CDR2 YFSETQ. CDR3 length: 16 amino acids. Here the CDR3 reads CASSSNPQAGANVLTF. CDR3 DNA sequence: TGCGCCAGCAGCTCTAACCCCCAGGCTGGGGCCAACGTCCTGACTTTC.

The J gene is TRBJ2-7, the V gene TRBV19; D unresolved. The CDR3 is 14 residues long. Germline CDR1 LNHDA, CDR2 SQIVND (reference sequence). The V gene lost 3 bases and the J gene lost 4 bases, with 13 bases spanning the gap. CDR3 in DNA: TGTGCCAGTAGTATCGGTAGATTTGCGTACGAGCAGTACTTC. Translation gives CASSIGRFAYEQYF.

The CDR3 loop reads CATGNTEAFF. The DNA for the CDR3 is TGTGCCACAGGGAACACTGAAGCTTTCTTT. The genes are TRBV6-1 and TRBJ1-1; D unclear. CDR1 and CDR2 from the germline V gene are MNHNS and SASEGT. Trimming left V 10 bases short and J 1 base short, with 4 bases between. The CDR3 runs to 10 residues.

Only one count was recorded for this clone. The chain carries TRBV5-1 and TRBJ1-1; 9 bases align to TRBD1. Per germline, CDR1 SGHRS and CDR2 YFSETQ. The CDR3 is 15 amino acids. The V gene end was trimmed by 4 bases and the J gene end by 1 base; junction bases not matched to a gene: 5. The CDR3 is CASSDGTGQNTEAFF. DNA of the CDR3: TGCGCCAGCAGCGATGGGACAGGGCAGAACACTGAAGCTTTCTTT.

The chain combines TRBV6-1 with TRBJ1-6; D uncertain. Germline V gene lookup returns CDR1 MNHNS and CDR2 SASEGT. V lost 7 bases to trimming and J lost 2 bases, with 9 bases between them. CDR3 length equals 14 residues. CDR3 amino acids: CASTEGAYNSPLHF. The CDR3, as DNA: TGTGCCAGCACTGAGGGAGCCTATAATTCACCCCTCCACTTT.